This T cell receptor (beta chain) was documented in a study of long-term antiretroviral therapy in people with HIV. Study background: Collection dates of the earliest samples fall about a decade before the 2015 immediate-ART recommendation. Broader study findings: Blood sampling spanned 2004 to 2017, possibly under older ART regimens. The repertoire was dominated at all time points by clones expanded before ART.

The CDR3 sequence is 14 residues long. In germline, CDR1 is SEHNR, CDR2 FQNEAQ (reference sequence). Trimming pared 5 bases from V and 1 base from J, leaving 11 bases between. Researchers report immunoSEQ v3.0 was run at survey level. Assay: immunoSEQ multiplex PCR; the TCRdb copy retains only in-frame clones and omits some. Seen here are tens of thousands of clones, approximately 96% observed once, and the top ten hold 2.4%. Participants living with HIV all received treatment in the United States. A note on this clone: No antigen is known for it.

The sample was unsorted PBMCs, taken about 6.6 years after starting antiretroviral therapy. This chain links TRBV7-9 with TRBJ2-5; perhaps TRBD2 as D (6 bases). The clonotype comes from a man between 25 and 39 years old with HIV. The CDR3 loop is CASSMGLSQETQYF. The CDR3 region has the DNA TGTGCCAGCAGCATGGGACTTTCCCAAGAGACCCAGTACTTC.